The 8 T cell receptor beta chains below all came from one sample that was sequenced in a study of blood T cell repertoires in COVID-19. The table came from immunoSEQ multiplex PCR; TCRdb's copy has only in-frame clones and leaves some out. This sample has under 300,000 clones; approximately 89% occur once, and the top ten carry over 3%. Sequenced material: PBMCs or T cells enriched from blood (not recorded which). The receptors were sampled from a woman aged 40 to 50 who had been exposed to COVID-19.

About this clone itself: At one end the junction does not follow the germline gene, possibly because of a read error. The chain combines TRBV6-2 or TRBV6-3 with TRBJ2-3; the D gene is possibly TRBD2 (6 bases). CDR1 is MNHEY and CDR2 is SVGEGT in the germline V gene. CDR3 length: 13 residues. The CDR3, as DNA: TGTGCCAGCAGTTACTCGGGCGGGAAAGAGTCGAATTTT. Translated: CASSYSGGKESNF.

The V call is TRBV19, the J call TRBJ2-7; TRBD1 might be the D (6 bases). Germline CDR1 and CDR2: LNHDA and SQIVND (reference sequence). This CDR3 spans 12 amino acids. V was pared by 5 bases and J by 4 bases, with 9 bases between. DNA of the CDR3: TGTGCCAGTAGTCTCAGGGGTTACGAGCAGTACTTC. Its protein product is CASSLRGYEQYF.

V is TRBV30 and J is TRBJ1-1; D is unclear. Germline CDR1 and CDR2: GTSNPN and SVGIG (reference sequence). Trimming took off 4 bases at V and 3 bases at J, with 12 bases between the two ends. The CDR3 has 13 amino acids. DNA for the CDR3: TGTGCCTGGAAGTGGGCGACACACACTGAAGCTTTCTTT. It specifies CAWKWATHTEAFF.

This chain uses TRBV28 with TRBJ1-2; D not certain. V lost 8 bases and J lost 8, with 15 bases in between. Germline lookup yields CDR1 MDHEN and CDR2 SYDVKM. CDR3 size: 12 residues. CDR3 sequence reads: CASGTLRPGYTF. The CDR3 bases are TGTGCCAGCGGCACGCTTCGTCCGGGCTACACCTTC.

This rearrangement joins TRBV12-5 to TRBJ2-7; TRBD1 agrees at 12 bases. CDR3 length: 17 residues. CDR1 LGHNT and CDR2 FRNRAP come from the germline V gene. V trimming: 1 base; J trimming: 4 bases; junction bases outside the gene matches: 8. The CDR3 spells CASGLGHPGQGAYEQYF. The CDR3 nucleotides are TGTGCTAGTGGTTTGGGGCACCCGGGACAGGGGGCTTACGAGCAGTACTTC.

The gene calls are TRBV5-6 and TRBJ2-7; possible D gene TRBD1, 6 bases. Germline CDR1 reads SGHDT; CDR2 reads YYEEEE. The CDR3 runs 13 residues. Trimming took off 5 bases at V and 6 bases at J, with 15 bases between the two ends. The CDR3 region has the DNA TGTGCCAGCAGGGTGCAGGGGAAGTTCGAGCAGTACTTC. Its protein is CASRVQGKFEQYF.

This clone appeared many times. The rearrangement links TRBV24-1 to TRBJ2-3; TRBD2 agrees at 9 bases. The CDR3 loop spans 17 amino acids. Germline CDR1 and CDR2: KGHDR and SFDVKD. V lost 2 bases, J lost 2 bases, and 7 bases stayed unmatched. The CDR3 reads CATSDSSGDEITDTQYF. The CDR3 DNA reads as TGTGCCACCAGTGATTCTAGCGGGGACGAGATCACAGATACGCAGTATTTT.

The chain recombines TRBV6-5 with TRBJ2-3, with TRBD2 matching over 9 bases. The CDR3 loop spans 15 amino acids. Germline V gene lookup returns CDR1 MNHEY and CDR2 SVGAGI. Trimming cost V 7 bases and J 5 bases; bases outside gene matches: 10. CDR3 sequence: CASTRREGRGDTQYF. CDR3 DNA sequence: TGTGCCAGCACCCGGCGGGAGGGCCGGGGAGATACGCAGTATTTT.